This T cell receptor beta chain was identified in a study of CD8 T cells in ankylosing spondylitis (dated 2017 in TCRdb). Concerning the study at large: T cell receptor beta repertoires were profiled in healthy donors and ankylosing spondylitis patients so that disease-linked TCR variants could be found. In total, the full study cohort was made up of some 110 healthy donors and about two dozen ankylosing spondylitis patients. Peripheral blood samples were taken, and synovial fluid was additionally collected from ankylosing spondylitis patients.

For each ankylosing spondylitis patient, the synovial fluid sample was matched to a blood sample from that same patient. Inclusive of the bounding cysteine and phenylalanine, the CDR3 is 15 residues long. This entry keeps only the CDR3 DNA: 45 bases, framed from base 1. TCRdb lists the instrument as Illumina HiSeq 2500. Quantitative 5'-RACE with molecular barcodes was used to prepare TCR beta libraries. On the study's bioinformatics: Disease-linked TCR variants were identified with a new computational method built on a probabilistic model of VDJ rearrangement. TCRdb cleaned the public reads at Q25 with fastp, built clones with MiXCR and kept in-frame beta chains. Each entry merges the rows of one CDR3 protein and shows their most common DNA and genes. TCRdb, rather than the study authors, made the V and J calls. The sample data list about 64,000 distinct CDR3 sequences, and about 6.2% of these were observed just once. The ten largest account for just under 5% of the sample.

What the work shows at the level of the full study, not this receptor alone: The disease-linked clones were reported to be significantly enriched in matched synovial fluid samples from ankylosing spondylitis patients. A CD8+ phenotype was shown by the disease-linked clones, which were found at relatively low frequencies in peripheral blood. Some motif variants had previously been reported in the synovial fluid and blood of reactive arthritis patients, which suggests shared mechanisms of disease initiation. A TCR beta motif made up of several highly homologous amino acid variants appeared to be characteristic of blood from ankylosing spondylitis patients.

With respect to this clonotype: Its antigen is unknown. Base-call qualities are not available, and no considerably larger clone is one nucleotide away.

Specimen: synovial fluid, either unsorted or a sorted T cell fraction (not recorded which). Here the chain combines TRBV21-1 and TRBJ1-6; the listed D gene, TRBD1, was not tested against the DNA. TRBV21-1 is a pseudogene. The sequence was obtained from a male donor with ankylosing spondylitis. The nucleotide sequence is TGTGCCAGCAGCCGTTGGGCAGGGTTTGATTCACCCCTCCACTTT. The translation is CASSRWAGFDSPLHF.